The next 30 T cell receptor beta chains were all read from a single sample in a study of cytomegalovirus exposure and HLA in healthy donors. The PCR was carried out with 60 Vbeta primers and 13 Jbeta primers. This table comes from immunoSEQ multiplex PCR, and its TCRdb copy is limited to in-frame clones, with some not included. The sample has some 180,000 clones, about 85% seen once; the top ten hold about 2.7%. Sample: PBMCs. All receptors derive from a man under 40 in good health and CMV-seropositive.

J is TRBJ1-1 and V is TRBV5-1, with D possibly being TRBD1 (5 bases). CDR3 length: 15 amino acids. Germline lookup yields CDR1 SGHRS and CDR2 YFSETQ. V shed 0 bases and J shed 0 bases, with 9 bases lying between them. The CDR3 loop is CASSLGAGLNTEAFF. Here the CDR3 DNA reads TGCGCCAGCAGCTTGGGGGCGGGACTGAACACTGAAGCTTTCTTT. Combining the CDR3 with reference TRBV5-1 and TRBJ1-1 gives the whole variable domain KAGVTQTPRYLIKTRGQQVTLSCSPISGHRSVSWYQQTPGQGLQFLFEYFSETQRNKGNFPGRFSGRQFSNSRSEMNVSTLELGDSALYLCASSLGAGLNTEAFFGQGTRLTVV.

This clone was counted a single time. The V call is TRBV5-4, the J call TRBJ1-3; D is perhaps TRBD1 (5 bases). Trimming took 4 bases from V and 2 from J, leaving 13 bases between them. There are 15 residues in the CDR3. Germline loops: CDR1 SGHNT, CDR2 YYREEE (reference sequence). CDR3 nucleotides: TGTGCCAGCAGCCGGGGGACCGAAACTGGAAACACCATATATTTT. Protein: CASSRGTETGNTIYF.

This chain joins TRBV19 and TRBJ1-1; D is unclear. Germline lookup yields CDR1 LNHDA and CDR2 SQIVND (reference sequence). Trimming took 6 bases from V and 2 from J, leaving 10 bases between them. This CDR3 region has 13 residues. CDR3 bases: TGTGCCAGTAGCCCCGCAGGCAACACTGAAGCTTTCTTT. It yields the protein CASSPAGNTEAFF. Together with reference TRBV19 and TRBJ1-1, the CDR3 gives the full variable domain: DGGITQSPKYLFRKEGQNVTLSCEQNLNHDAMYWYRQDPGQGLRLIYYSQIVNDFQKGDIAEGYSVSREKKESFPLTVTSAQKNPTAFYLCASSPAGNTEAFFGQGTRLTVV.

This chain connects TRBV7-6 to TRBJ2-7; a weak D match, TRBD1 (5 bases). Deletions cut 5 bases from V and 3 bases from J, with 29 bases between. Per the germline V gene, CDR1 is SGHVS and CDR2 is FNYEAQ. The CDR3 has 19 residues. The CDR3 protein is CASSPEPGFGGSRNYEQYV. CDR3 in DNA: TGTGCCAGCAGCCCGGAACCAGGGTTTGGTGGGTCTCGGAACTACGAGCAGTACGTC.

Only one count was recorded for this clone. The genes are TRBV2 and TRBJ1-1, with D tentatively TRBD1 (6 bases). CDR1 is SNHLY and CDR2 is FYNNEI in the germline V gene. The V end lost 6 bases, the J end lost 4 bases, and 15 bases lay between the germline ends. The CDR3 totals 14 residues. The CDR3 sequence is CASREQGIRTEAFF. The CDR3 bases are TGTGCCAGCAGGGAACAGGGAATACGCACTGAAGCTTTCTTT.

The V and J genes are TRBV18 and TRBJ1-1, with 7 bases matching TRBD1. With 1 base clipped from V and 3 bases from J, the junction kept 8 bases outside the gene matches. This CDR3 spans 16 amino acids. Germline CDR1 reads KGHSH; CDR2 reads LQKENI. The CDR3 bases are TGTGCCAGCTCACCACTAGGACAGGCAACGCACACTGAAGCTTTCTTT. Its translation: CASSPLGQATHTEAFF.

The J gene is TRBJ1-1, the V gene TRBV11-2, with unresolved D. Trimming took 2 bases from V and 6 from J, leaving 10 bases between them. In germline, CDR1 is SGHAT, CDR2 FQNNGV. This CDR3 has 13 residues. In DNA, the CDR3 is TGTGCCAGCAGCTTAAATATGGCATCTGAAGCTTTCTTT. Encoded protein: CASSLNMASEAFF.

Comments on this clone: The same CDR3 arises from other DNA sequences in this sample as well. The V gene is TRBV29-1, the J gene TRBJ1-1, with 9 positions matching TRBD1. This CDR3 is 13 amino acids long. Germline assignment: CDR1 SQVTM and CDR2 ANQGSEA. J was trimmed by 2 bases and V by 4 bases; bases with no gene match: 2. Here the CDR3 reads CSVATGGNTEAFF. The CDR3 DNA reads TGCAGCGTTGCGACAGGGGGTAACACTGAAGCTTTCTTT.

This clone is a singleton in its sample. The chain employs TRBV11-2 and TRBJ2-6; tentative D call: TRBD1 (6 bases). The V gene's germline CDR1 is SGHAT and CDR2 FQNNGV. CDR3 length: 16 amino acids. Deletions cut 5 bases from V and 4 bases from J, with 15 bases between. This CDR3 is CASSPFRGTGANVLTF. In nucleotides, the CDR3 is TGTGCCAGCAGCCCCTTCAGGGGCACCGGGGCCAACGTCCTGACTTTC.

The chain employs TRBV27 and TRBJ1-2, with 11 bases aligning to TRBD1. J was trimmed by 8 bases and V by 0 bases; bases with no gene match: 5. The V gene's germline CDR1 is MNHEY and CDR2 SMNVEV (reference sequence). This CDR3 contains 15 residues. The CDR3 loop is CASSLSWTGGGGYTF. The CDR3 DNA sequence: TGTGCCAGCAGTTTATCTTGGACAGGGGGCGGCGGCTACACCTTC.

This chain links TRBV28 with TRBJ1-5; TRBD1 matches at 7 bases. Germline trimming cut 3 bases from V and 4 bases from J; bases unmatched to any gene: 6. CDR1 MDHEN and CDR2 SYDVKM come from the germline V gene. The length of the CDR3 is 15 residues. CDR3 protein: CASSFRRDSNQPQHF. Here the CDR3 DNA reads TGTGCCAGCAGTTTTAGGAGGGACAGTAATCAGCCCCAGCATTTT. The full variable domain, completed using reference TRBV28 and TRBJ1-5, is DVKVTQSSRYLVKRTGEKVFLECVQDMDHENMFWYRQDPGLGLRLIYFSYDVKMKEKGDIPEGYSVSREKKERFSLILESASTNQTSMYLCASSFRRDSNQPQHFGDGTRLSIL.

CDR3 region: CASSRTSGRDPYEQYF. CDR3 DNA: TGTGCCAGCTCACGGACGAGCGGGAGGGACCCCTACGAGCAGTACTTC. The J gene is TRBJ2-7, the V gene TRBV18, with 10 positions matching TRBD2. This CDR3 contains 16 residues. Germline assignment: CDR1 KGHSH and CDR2 LQKENI. V dropped 4 bases and J dropped 2; count of bases not matched to a gene: 8.

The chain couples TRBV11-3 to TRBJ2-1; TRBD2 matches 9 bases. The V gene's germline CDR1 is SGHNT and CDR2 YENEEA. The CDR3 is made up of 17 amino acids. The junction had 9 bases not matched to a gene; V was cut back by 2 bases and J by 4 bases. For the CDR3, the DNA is TGTGCCAGCAGCTTATCCCGTCAGACTAGCGGTTACAATGAGCAGTTCTTC. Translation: CASSLSRQTSGYNEQFF.

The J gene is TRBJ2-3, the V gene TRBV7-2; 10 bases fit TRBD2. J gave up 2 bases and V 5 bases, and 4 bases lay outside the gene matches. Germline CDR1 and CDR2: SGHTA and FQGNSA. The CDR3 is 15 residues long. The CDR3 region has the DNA TGTGCCAGCAGCCCGGGACTAGCGTTCACAGATACGCAGTATTTT. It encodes CASSPGLAFTDTQYF.

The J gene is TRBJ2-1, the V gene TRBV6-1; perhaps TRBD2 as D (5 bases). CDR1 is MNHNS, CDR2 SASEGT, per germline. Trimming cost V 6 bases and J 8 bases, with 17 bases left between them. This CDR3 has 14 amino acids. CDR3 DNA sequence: TGTGCCAGCAGCGTAGCTGACGGGGTTGATGAGCAGTTCTTC. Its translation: CASSVADGVDEQFF.

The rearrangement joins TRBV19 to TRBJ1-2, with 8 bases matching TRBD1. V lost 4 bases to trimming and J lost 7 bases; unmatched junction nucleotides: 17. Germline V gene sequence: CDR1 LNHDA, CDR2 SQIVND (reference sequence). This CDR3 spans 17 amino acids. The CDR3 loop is CASSRNRQGSRNVGYTF. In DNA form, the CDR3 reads TGTGCCAGTAGTAGAAACCGACAGGGGTCCAGGAATGTTGGCTACACCTTC.

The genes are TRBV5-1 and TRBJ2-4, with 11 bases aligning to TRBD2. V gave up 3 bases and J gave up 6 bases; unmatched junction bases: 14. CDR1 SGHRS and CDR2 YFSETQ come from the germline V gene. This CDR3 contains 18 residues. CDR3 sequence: CASSSPGLADTGGNIQYF. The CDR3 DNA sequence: TGCGCCAGCAGCTCGCCGGGACTAGCGGATACAGGGGGAAACATTCAGTACTTC.

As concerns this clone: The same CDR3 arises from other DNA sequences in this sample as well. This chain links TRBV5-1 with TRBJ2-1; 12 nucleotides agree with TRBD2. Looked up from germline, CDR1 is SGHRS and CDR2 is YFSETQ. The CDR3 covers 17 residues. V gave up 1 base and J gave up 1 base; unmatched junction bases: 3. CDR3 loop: CASSLLAGGSSYNEQFF. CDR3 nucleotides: TGCGCCAGCAGCTTGCTAGCGGGAGGGTCATCCTACAATGAGCAGTTCTTC. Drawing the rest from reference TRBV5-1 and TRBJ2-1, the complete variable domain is KAGVTQTPRYLIKTRGQQVTLSCSPISGHRSVSWYQQTPGQGLQFLFEYFSETQRNKGNFPGRFSGRQFSNSRSEMNVSTLELGDSALYLCASSLLAGGSSYNEQFFGPGTRLTVL.

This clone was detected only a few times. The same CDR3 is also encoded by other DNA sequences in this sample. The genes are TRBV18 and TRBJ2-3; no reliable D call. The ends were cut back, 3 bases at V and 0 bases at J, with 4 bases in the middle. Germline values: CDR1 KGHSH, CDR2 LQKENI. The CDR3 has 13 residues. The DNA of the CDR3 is TGTGCCAGCTCACCGGCCAGCACAGATACGCAGTATTTT. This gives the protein CASSPASTDTQYF.

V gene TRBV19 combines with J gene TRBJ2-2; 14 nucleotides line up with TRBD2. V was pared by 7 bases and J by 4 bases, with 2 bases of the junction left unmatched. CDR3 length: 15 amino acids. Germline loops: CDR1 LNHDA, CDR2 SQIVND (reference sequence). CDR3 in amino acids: CASTGTSGGTGELFF. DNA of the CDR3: TGTGCCAGTACAGGGACTAGCGGGGGCACCGGGGAGCTGTTTTTT.

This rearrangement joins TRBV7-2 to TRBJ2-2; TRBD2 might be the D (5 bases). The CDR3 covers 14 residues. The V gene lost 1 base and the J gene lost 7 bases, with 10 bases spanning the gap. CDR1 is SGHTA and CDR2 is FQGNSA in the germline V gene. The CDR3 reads CASSLVIRGGELFF. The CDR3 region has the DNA TGTGCCAGCAGCTTAGTCATCCGGGGCGGGGAGCTGTTTTTT.

The CDR3 coding sequence is TGTGCCAGCAGCTTAGCGAGCGGTGGCTCCTACAATGAGCAGTTCTTC. Amino acids: CASSLASGGSYNEQFF. J is TRBJ2-1 and V is TRBV7-2, with D possibly TRBD2 on 5 matching bases. CDR1 is SGHTA, CDR2 FQGNSA, per germline. CDR3 length: 16 residues. The V end lost 0 bases, the J end lost 0 bases, and 9 bases lay between the germline ends.

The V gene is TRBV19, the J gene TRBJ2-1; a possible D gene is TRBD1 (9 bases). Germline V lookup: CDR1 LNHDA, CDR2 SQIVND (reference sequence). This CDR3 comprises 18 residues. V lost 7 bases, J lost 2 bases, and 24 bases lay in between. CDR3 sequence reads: CASIDRGAVSGAYNEQFF. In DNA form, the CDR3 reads TGTGCCAGTATCGACAGGGGGGCCGTTAGCGGGGCCTACAATGAGCAGTTCTTC.

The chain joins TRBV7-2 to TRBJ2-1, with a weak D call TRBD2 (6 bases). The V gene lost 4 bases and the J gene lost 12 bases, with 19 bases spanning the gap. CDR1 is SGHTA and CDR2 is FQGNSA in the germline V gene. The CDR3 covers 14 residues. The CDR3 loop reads CASSSVLASEAQFF. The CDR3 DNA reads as TGTGCCAGCAGCTCGGTCCTGGCTAGCGAAGCGCAGTTCTTC. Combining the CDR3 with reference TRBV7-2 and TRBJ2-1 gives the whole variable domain GAGVSQSPSNKVTEKGKDVELRCDPISGHTALYWYRQSLGQGLEFLIYFQGNSAPDKSGLPSDRFSAERTGGSVSTLTIQRTQQEDSAVYLCASSSVLASEAQFFGPGTRLTVL.

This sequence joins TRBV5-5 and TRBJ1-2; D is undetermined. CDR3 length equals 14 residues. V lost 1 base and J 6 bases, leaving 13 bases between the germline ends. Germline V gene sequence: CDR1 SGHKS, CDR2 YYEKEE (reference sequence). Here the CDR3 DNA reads TGTGCCAGCAGCTTGCCTGCGGCGGAACATGGCTACACCTTC. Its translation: CASSLPAAEHGYTF. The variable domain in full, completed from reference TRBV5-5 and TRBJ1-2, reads DAGVTQSPTHLIKTRGQQVTLRCSPISGHKSVSWYQQVLGQGPQFIFQYYEKEERGRGNFPDRFSARQFPNYSSELNVNALLLGDSALYLCASSLPAAEHGYTFGSGTRLTVV.

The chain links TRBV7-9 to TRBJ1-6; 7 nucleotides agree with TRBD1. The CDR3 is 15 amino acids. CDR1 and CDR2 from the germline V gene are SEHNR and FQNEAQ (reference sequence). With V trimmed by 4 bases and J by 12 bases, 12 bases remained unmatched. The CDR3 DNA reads TGTGCCAGCAGCTCCGGGACAGCGTCTCTCGGACCCCTCCACTTT. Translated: CASSSGTASLGPLHF. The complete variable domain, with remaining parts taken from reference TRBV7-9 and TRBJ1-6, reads DTGVSQNPRHKITKRGQNVTFRCDPISEHNRLYWYRQTLGQGPEFLTYFQNEAQLEKSRLLSDRFSAERPKGSFSTLEIQRTEQGDSAMYLCASSSGTASLGPLHFGNGTRLTVT.

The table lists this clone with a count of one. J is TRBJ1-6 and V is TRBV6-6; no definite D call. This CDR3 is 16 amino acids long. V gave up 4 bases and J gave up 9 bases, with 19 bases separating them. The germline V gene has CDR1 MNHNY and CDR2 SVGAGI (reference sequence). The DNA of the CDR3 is TGTGCCAGCAGTTTCCCTAGCGGGCCCACACCTTCACCCCTCCACTTT. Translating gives CASSFPSGPTPSPLHF.

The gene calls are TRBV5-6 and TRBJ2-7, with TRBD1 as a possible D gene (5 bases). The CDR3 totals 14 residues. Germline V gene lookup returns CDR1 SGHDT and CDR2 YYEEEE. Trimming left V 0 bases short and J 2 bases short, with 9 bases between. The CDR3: CASSLGQPTYEQYF. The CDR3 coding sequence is TGTGCCAGCAGCTTGGGACAGCCAACCTACGAGCAGTACTTC.

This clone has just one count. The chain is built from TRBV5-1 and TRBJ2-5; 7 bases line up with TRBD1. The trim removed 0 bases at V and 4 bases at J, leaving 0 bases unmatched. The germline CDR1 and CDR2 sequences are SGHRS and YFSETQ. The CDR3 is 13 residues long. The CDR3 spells CASSLEGAETQYF. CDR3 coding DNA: TGCGCCAGCAGCTTGGAGGGGGCAGAGACCCAGTACTTC.

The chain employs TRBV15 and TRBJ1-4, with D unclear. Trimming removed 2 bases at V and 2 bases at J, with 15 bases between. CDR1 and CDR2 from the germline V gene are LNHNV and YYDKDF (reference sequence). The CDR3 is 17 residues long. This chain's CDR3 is CATSRLPPGSTNEKLFF. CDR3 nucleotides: TGTGCCACCAGCAGACTCCCCCCCGGGAGTACTAATGAAAAACTGTTTTTT. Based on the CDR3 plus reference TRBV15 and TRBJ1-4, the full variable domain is DAMVIQNPRYQVTQFGKPVTLSCSQTLNHNVMYWYQQKSSQAPKLLFHYYDKDFNNEADTPDNFQSRRPNTSFCFLDIRSPGLGDTAMYLCATSRLPPGSTNEKLFFGSGTQLSVL.